The following is a T cell receptor (beta chain) sequence with its context. The antigen remains undetermined. The repertoire was sequenced with immunoSEQ multiplex PCR; TCRdb's copy has only in-frame clones and lacks some. The sample has around 140,000 clones; 94% are singletons. The data were obtained in a study of cytomegalovirus exposure and HLA in healthy donors. Study-wide results and caveats: The dataset shows that most TCR sequences were rare, while some public TCRs occurred in many donors. Overall, about 160 TCR beta chains were annotated as cytomegalovirus-associated. The classifier reportedly diagnosed cytomegalovirus status with high sensitivity and specificity.

The CDR3 consists of 17 residues. This clonotype was obtained from a man between 18 and 29 years old in good health and CMV-seropositive. The genes are TRBV12-2 and TRBJ2-7; TRBD2 reflects the table's D call only, with no check against the DNA. TRBV12-2 is annotated as a pseudogene. Sequencing was carried out using PBMCs. CDR3 sequence: CASRSKGGLAIIYEQYF. In DNA, the CDR3 is TGTGCAAGTCGCTCAAAGGGGGGACTAGCGATAATCTACGAGCAGTACTTC.